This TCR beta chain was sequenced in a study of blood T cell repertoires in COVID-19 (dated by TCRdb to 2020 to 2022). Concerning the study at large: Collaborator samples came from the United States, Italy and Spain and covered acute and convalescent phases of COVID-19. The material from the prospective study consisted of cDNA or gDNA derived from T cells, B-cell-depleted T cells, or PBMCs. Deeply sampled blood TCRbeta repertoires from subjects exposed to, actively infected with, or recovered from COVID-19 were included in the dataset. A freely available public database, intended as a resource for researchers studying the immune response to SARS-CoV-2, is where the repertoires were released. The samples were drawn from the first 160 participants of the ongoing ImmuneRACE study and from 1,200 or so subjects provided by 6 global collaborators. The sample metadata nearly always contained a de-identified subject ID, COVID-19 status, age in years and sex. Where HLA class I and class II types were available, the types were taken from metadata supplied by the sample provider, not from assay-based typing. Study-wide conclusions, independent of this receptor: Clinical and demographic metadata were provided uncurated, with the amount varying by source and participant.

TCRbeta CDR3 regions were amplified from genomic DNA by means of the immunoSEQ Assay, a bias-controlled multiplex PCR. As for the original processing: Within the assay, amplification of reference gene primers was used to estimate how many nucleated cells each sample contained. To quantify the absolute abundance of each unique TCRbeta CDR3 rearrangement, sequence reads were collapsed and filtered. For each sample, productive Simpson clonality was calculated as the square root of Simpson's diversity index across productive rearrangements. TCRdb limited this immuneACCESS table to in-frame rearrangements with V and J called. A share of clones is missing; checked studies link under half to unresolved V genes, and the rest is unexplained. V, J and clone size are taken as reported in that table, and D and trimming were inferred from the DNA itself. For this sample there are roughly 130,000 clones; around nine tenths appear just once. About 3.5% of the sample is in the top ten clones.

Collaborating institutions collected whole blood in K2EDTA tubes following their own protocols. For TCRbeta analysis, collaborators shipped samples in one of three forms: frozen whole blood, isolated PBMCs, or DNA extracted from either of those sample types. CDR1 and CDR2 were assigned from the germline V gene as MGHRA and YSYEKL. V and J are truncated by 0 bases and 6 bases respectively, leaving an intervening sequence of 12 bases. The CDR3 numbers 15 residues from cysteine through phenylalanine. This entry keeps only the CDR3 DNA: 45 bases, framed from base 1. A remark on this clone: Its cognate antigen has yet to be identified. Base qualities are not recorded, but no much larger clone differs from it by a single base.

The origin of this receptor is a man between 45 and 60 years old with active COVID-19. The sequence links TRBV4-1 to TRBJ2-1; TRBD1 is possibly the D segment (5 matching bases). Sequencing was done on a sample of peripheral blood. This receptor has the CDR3 CASSQELGVTNEQFF. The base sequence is TGCGCCAGCAGCCAAGAGTTAGGGGTCACCAATGAGCAGTTCTTC.